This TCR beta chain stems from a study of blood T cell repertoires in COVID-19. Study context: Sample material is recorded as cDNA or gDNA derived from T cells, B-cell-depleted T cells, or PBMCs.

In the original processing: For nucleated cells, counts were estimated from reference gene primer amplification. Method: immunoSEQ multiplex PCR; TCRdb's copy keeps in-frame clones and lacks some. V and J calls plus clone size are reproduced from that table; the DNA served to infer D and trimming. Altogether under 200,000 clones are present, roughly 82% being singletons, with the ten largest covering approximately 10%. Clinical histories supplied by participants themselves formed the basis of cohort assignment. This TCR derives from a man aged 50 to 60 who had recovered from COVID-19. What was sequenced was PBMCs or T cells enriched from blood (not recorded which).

This CDR3 reads CASSVSGGNLGEQFF. In nucleotides, the CDR3 is TGTGCCAGCAGCGTTAGCGGGGGCAACCTAGGTGAGCAGTTCTTC. The chain combines TRBV9 with TRBJ2-1; 9 bases align to TRBD2. The CDR3 is 15 amino acids. V shed 2 bases, J shed 9 bases, and the junction held 9 bases outside the gene matches. CDR1 is SGDLS and CDR2 is YYNGEE in the germline V gene.